Each of the 3 T cell receptor beta chains below was sequenced from the same sample in a study of blood T cell repertoires in COVID-19. Sequencing used immunoSEQ multiplex PCR; TCRdb keeps in-frame clones, though not all of them. Among around 70,000 clones listed, 86% were seen once. The sequenced sample was peripheral blood. Source of these receptors: a man aged 30 to 45 with acute or convalescent COVID-19.

The chain links TRBV3-1 (or the pseudogene TRBV3-2) to TRBJ2-3; TRBD2 agrees at 14 bases. Germline assignment: CDR1 LGHDT and CDR2 YNNKEL (reference sequence). V was clipped by 4 bases and J by 6 bases; unmatched bases: 15. This CDR3 contains 19 residues. CDR3 loop: CASSPGLAGATREGDTQYF. CDR3 nucleotides: TGTGCCAGCAGCCCGGGACTAGCGGGAGCTACTCGGGAGGGTGATACGCAGTATTTT.

With regard to this clone: The same CDR3 also results from other DNA sequences found in this sample. The chain has TRBV19 and TRBJ2-7, with TRBD1 identical over 9 bases. The CDR3 runs to 14 residues. Germline values: CDR1 LNHDA, CDR2 SQIVND (reference sequence). V lost 6 bases, J lost 2 bases, and 5 bases stayed unmatched. CDR3 bases: TGTGCCAGTAGCACCGGGACAGGGACCTACGAGCAGTACTTC. It codes for CASSTGTGTYEQYF.

This clone was seen just once. The V and J genes are TRBV28 and TRBJ1-2; D remains ambiguous. Trimming took off 5 bases at V and 8 bases at J, with 15 bases between the two ends. This CDR3 spans 13 amino acids. From germline, CDR1 is MDHEN and CDR2 SYDVKM. The CDR3 DNA reads as TGTGCCAGCAGTCTAAGGAGGGAGGGCGGCTACACCTTC. Its protein product is CASSLRREGGYTF.